The clone carrying this T cell receptor beta chain was seen only a few times. Antigen: not known. The assay was immunoSEQ multiplex PCR, and TCRdb's table has in-frame clones only and misses some. The sample includes around 100,000 clones, about 91% of them seen just once. The source of the sample is a study of OX40 agonist ivuxolimab in advanced cancers. Study-level findings and limits: The mean number of expanded clones was higher in CD8+ T cells than in CD4+. Low clonal expansion, among the lowest seen, marked partial responders at 0.1-3.0 mg/kg.

The starting material was CD4+ or CD8+ T cells sorted from blood, obtained in a trial of the OX40 agonist ivuxolimab. This clonotype was obtained from an adult with an advanced solid tumor such as melanoma, head and neck, liver or kidney cancer.

The CDR3 here is CASSVQNAEQFF. CDR3 coding DNA: TGTGCCAGCAGTGTACAAAACGCTGAGCAGTTCTTC. The chain carries TRBV2 and TRBJ2-1; the D is unclear. The CDR3 covers 12 residues. V was trimmed by 4 bases and J by 9 bases, leaving 10 bases between them. Per germline, CDR1 SNHLY and CDR2 FYNNEI.